Shown below are 19 T cell receptor beta chains from a single sample sequenced in a study of tissue T cells after allogeneic stem cell transplantation. The repertoire was sequenced with immunoSEQ multiplex PCR; TCRdb's copy has only in-frame clones and lacks some. Among 17,000 or so clones listed, 60% to 75% were seen once. Sequencing input: spleen. These receptors came from a female BALB/c mouse in good health. The mouse line has the MHC haplotype H2-d.

With regard to this clone: These gene names are mouse names. The read falls 1 residue short of the CDR3 end, and the missing part is taken from the germline J gene. The same CDR3 arises from other DNA sequences in this sample as well. The chain carries TRBV5 and TRBJ2-4, with D unresolved. Germline V lookup: CDR1 LGHNA, CDR2 YNLKQL (reference sequence). CDR3 length: 14 residues. Trimming pared 1 base from V and 3 bases from J, leaving 8 bases between. The CDR3 protein is CASSQGASQNTLYF. Incomplete CDR3 DNA: TGTGCCAGCAGCCAAGGGGCAAGCCAAAACACCTTGTAC.

About this clone: The listed genes are named as in mouse. The read ends 1 residue shy of where the CDR3 ends; the end is completed using the germline J gene. This specimen includes other DNA sequences encoding the same CDR3. This rearrangement joins TRBV4 to TRBJ2-7; the match to TRBD2 covers 12 bases. Unmatched junction bases numbered 2, after V lost 4 bases and J lost 4 bases. The length of the CDR3 is 14 residues. Per germline, CDR1 LGHDT and CDR2 YNNKQL (reference sequence). CDR3 bases read: TGTGCCAGCAGCTCCGGGACTGGGGGGTATGAACAGTAC. This codes for CASSSGTGGYEQY. The CDR3 in its entirety is CASSSGTGGYEQYF.

This clone was seen only a few times. Mouse names are used for the genes. The read comes to an end 1 residue before the CDR3 does, leaving the germline J gene to fill in the end. This chain links TRBV19 with TRBJ1-3; the match to TRBD1 covers 9 bases. The J segment lost 4 bases and the V segment lost 4 bases, leaving 3 bases of the junction unmatched. The germline V gene encodes CDR1 FNHDT and CDR2 SITEND (reference sequence). The length of the CDR3 is 14 residues. The sequenced CDR3 bases are TGTGCCAGCAGTCCCGGGACAGGGGGAAATACGCTCTAT. Amino acids: CASSPGTGGNTLY. The whole CDR3 region reads CASSPGTGGNTLYF.

In its sample, this clone was seen a few times. The germline and genes are mouse ones. The CDR3 end is not reached by the read, which stops 1 residue before it; the germline J gene fills it in. The chain links TRBV17 to TRBJ2-2, with 8 bases matching TRBD1. Germline-derived CDR1 and CDR2 are MNHDT and YYDKIL. There are 17 residues in the CDR3. V trimming: 0 bases; J trimming: 4 bases; junction bases outside the gene matches: 7. This CDR3 reads CASSRDRTGWGTGQLYF. The sequenced CDR3 bases are TGTGCTAGCAGTAGAGATAGGACAGGGTGGGGCACCGGGCAGCTCTAC.

In regard to this clone: Genes here carry mouse names. The read ends 1 residue shy of where the CDR3 ends; the end is completed using the germline J gene. The chain links TRBV4 to TRBJ1-3; possible D gene TRBD1, 5 bases. Germline values: CDR1 LGHDT, CDR2 YNNKQL (reference sequence). The germline V and J ends were trimmed by 6 bases and 2 bases, with 11 bases remaining between them. CDR3 length: 14 residues. The CDR3 bases that were read are TGTGCCAGCAGATCTCCGGGGGCTGGAAATACGCTCTAT. It codes for CASRSPGAGNTLY. The whole CDR3 region reads CASRSPGAGNTLYF.

On this clone: An end of the junction differs from the germline gene, which may be a read error. Germline and genes here are mouse. The read is 1 residue too short to cover the CDR3 end, so that end is filled in from the germline J gene. In the same sample, other DNA sequences code for this CDR3. The chain recombines TRBV13-2 with TRBJ1-2, with a tentative D call TRBD1 (5 bases). The germline V gene encodes CDR1 NNHNN and CDR2 SYGAGS (reference sequence). This CDR3 comprises 15 residues. This CDR3 reads CASGDAGHSNSDYTF. The CDR3 bases that were read are TGTGCCAGTGGTGATGCCGGACATTCAAACTCCGACTACACC.

About this clone itself: These gene names are mouse names. With the read ending 1 residue before the CDR3 end, the germline J gene is used to fill in that end. The genes are TRBV29 and TRBJ2-4; 9 bases line up with TRBD1. The length of the CDR3 is 13 residues. Trimming at V came to 6 bases and at J to 5 bases, leaving 3 bases not matched to a gene. Germline V gives CDR1 MSHET, CDR2 SYDVDS. This chain's CDR3 is CASSPGQGNTLYF. The sequenced part of the CDR3 DNA is TGTGCTAGCAGCCCGGGACAGGGAAACACCTTGTAC.

A few counts support this clone. Mouse germline and gene names are used. Partial CDR3 DNA: TGTGCCAGCAGCCAAGATAAGGGGAATGAACAGTAC. It translates to CASSQDKGNEQY. The CDR3, in full, reads CASSQDKGNEQYF. This rearrangement joins TRBV2 to TRBJ2-7; D perhaps matches TRBD1 (5 bases). The missing CDR3 end, 1 residue past where the read stops, is filled in from the germline J gene. Trimming took 0 bases from V and 5 from J, leaving 8 bases between them. The CDR3 sequence is 13 residues long. CDR1 and CDR2 (germline): LGHNA, YSYQKL.

Notes on this clone: Mouse germline and gene names are used. The read terminates 1 residue ahead of where the CDR3 ends, so the germline J gene completes it. This chain links TRBV4 with TRBJ2-7; 9 bases fit TRBD1. There are 13 residues in the CDR3. With 5 bases clipped from V and 6 bases from J, the junction kept 5 bases outside the gene matches. Germline-derived CDR1 and CDR2 are LGHDT and YNNKQL (reference sequence). The CDR3 bases that were read are TGTGCCAGCAGCCTACGGGACAGGGCTGAACAGTAC. Translating it yields CASSLRDRAEQY. The full-length CDR3 reads as CASSLRDRAEQYF.

There are a few counts of this clone. Mouse names are used for the genes. CDR3 in amino acids: CTCSALGEYAEQFF. The covered CDR3 bases are TGCACCTGCAGTGCCCTGGGGGAGTATGCTGAGCAGTTC. The chain links TRBV1 to TRBJ2-1; TRBD2 agrees at 7 bases. The DNA ends 1 residue before the CDR3 does, and the rest of the CDR3 is filled in from the germline J gene. Germline V gene sequence: CDR1 NSQYPW, CDR2 LRSPGD (reference sequence). This CDR3 region has 14 residues. Losses at the gene ends were 3 bases for V and 4 bases for J; bases not matched to a gene: 3. Full variable domain (rest looked up from reference TRBV1 and TRBJ2-1): VTLLEQNPRWRLVPRGQAVNLRCILKNSQYPWMSWYQQDLQKQLQWLFTLRSPGDKEVKSLPGADYLATRVTDTELRLQVANMSQGRTLYCTCSALGEYAEQFFGPGTRLTVL.

Regarding this clone: The germline and genes are mouse ones. CDR3 DNA (partial): TGTGCCAGCAGTTTCGAGGGGGCGCCCAACGAAAGATTATTT. It translates to CASSFEGAPNERLF. The full CDR3 sequence reads CASSFEGAPNERLFF. This chain links TRBV14 with TRBJ1-4; 7 bases map to TRBD1. The read terminates 1 residue before the CDR3 end, so the remaining end is supplied by the germline J gene. CDR3 length: 15 amino acids. Germline trimming cut 1 base from V and 3 bases from J; bases unmatched to any gene: 3. Per germline, CDR1 SGHDT and CDR2 FRDEAV.

Points on this clone: Gene names and germline match the mouse. The CDR3 is cut off 1 residue early in the read; its end comes from the germline J gene. The rearrangement joins TRBV20 to TRBJ2-4; D ambiguous. CDR3 length: 11 amino acids. The germline V gene has CDR1 GFQATS and CDR2 STVNSAI. V was cut by 6 bases and J by 7 bases, with 11 bases left in between. This chain's CDR3 is CGALGRDTLYF. CDR3 bases read: TGTGGTGCCCTCGGGAGGGACACCTTGTAC. The full variable domain, in which reference TRBV20 and TRBJ2-4 provide the parts outside the CDR3, is GALVYQYPRRTICKSGTSMRMECQAVGFQATSVAWYRQSPQKTFELIALSTVNSAIKYEQNFTQEKFPISHPNLSFSSMTVLNAYLEDRGLYLCGALGRDTLYFGAGTRLSVL.

On this clone itself: Mouse germline and gene names are used. The read stops 1 residue short of the end of the CDR3; the missing end is completed from the germline J gene. The chain recombines TRBV13-1 with TRBJ2-5; 10 bases agree with TRBD2. The CDR3 runs to 15 residues. V was pared by 0 bases and J by 7 bases, with 5 bases of the junction left unmatched. Germline loops: CDR1 NSHNY, CDR2 SYGAGN. CDR3 amino acids: CASSDAAGGANTQYF. The CDR3 bases that were read are TGTGCCAGCAGTGATGCGGCTGGGGGGGCGAACACCCAGTAC.

On this clone itself: Genes and germline are mouse. With the read ending 1 residue before the CDR3 end, the germline J gene is used to fill in that end. V usage is TRBV29 and J usage is TRBJ2-1; a possible D gene is TRBD1 (5 bases). Germline CDR1 MSHET, CDR2 SYDVDS. V lost 4 bases and J 3 bases, leaving 10 bases between the germline ends. The CDR3 totals 14 residues. The part of the CDR3 DNA that was read is TGTGCTAGCAGTTCCGGACAAACCTATGCTGAGCAGTTC. It specifies CASSSGQTYAEQF. In full, the CDR3 reads CASSSGQTYAEQFF.

The sample holds one count of this clone. Gene and germline names: mouse. The sequenced fragment ends 1 residue before the CDR3 boundary, so the rest is inferred from the germline J gene. This chain links TRBV13-2 with TRBJ2-1; D is undetermined. CDR1 NNHNN and CDR2 SYGAGS come from the germline V gene (reference sequence). The V and J ends lost 0 bases and 0 bases respectively, with 4 bases between them. The CDR3 is 14 residues long. The CDR3 loop is CASGDGDNYAEQFF. The CDR3 DNA, read in part, is TGTGCCAGCGGTGATGGGGATAACTATGCTGAGCAGTTC.

With regard to this clone: Genes and germline come from the mouse. The read terminates 1 residue before the CDR3 end, so the remaining end is supplied by the germline J gene. The rearrangement uses TRBV19 and TRBJ2-4, with 9 bases matching TRBD2. This CDR3 has 13 residues. Germline CDR1 is FNHDT and CDR2 is SITEND (reference sequence). V shed 3 bases and J 5 bases; nucleotides not matched to a gene: 1. The sequenced part of the CDR3 DNA is TGTGCCAGCAGTAAGGGACTGGGAAACACCTTGTAC. As protein: CASSKGLGNTLY. The CDR3 reads in full as CASSKGLGNTLYF. The full variable domain, its missing parts supplied by reference TRBV19 and TRBJ2-4, is GGIITQTPKFLIGQEGQKLTLKCQQNFNHDTMYWYRQDSGKGLRLIYYSITENDLQKGDLSEGYDASREKKSSFSLTVTSAQKNEMAVFLCASSKGLGNTLYFGAGTRLSVL.

This clone showed up just a few times. Any gene name here is a mouse gene name. This CDR3 reads CASSEPGYEQYF. The sequenced part of the CDR3 DNA is TGTGCCAGCAGTGAACCGGGCTATGAACAGTAC. This chain joins TRBV13-1 and TRBJ2-7; D ambiguous. The DNA ends 1 residue before the CDR3 does, and the rest of the CDR3 is filled in from the germline J gene. This CDR3 has 12 residues. Germline-derived CDR1 and CDR2 are NSHNY and SYGAGN. The V end lost 2 bases, the J end lost 3 bases, and 6 bases lay between the germline ends.

A word on this clone: Any gene name here is a mouse gene name. The sequence runs out 1 residue before the end of the CDR3; the remainder is reconstructed from the germline J gene. The rearrangement uses TRBV13-2 and TRBJ2-1; D is ambiguous. The CDR3 spans 13 residues. V was shortened by 5 bases and J by 0 bases, with 6 bases between the two germline ends. CDR1 is NNHNN, CDR2 SYGAGS, per germline (reference sequence). Incomplete CDR3 DNA: TGTGCCAGCGGGGGGTATAACTATGCTGAGCAGTTC. It encodes CASGGYNYAEQF. The full CDR3 sequence reads CASGGYNYAEQFF.

This clone is a singleton in its sample. Gene names are the mouse ones. Read coverage stops 1 residue before the CDR3 terminus; the germline J gene supplies the remainder. This rearrangement joins TRBV13-2 to TRBJ2-3, with 8 positions matching TRBD2. The CDR3 loop spans 15 amino acids. The germline gives CDR1 NNHNN, CDR2 SYGAGS (reference sequence). V gave up 0 bases and J gave up 1 base; unmatched junction bases: 1. This CDR3 reads CASGDDWGRAETLYF. The part of the CDR3 DNA that was read is TGTGCCAGCGGTGATGACTGGGGGCGTGCAGAAACGCTGTAT.